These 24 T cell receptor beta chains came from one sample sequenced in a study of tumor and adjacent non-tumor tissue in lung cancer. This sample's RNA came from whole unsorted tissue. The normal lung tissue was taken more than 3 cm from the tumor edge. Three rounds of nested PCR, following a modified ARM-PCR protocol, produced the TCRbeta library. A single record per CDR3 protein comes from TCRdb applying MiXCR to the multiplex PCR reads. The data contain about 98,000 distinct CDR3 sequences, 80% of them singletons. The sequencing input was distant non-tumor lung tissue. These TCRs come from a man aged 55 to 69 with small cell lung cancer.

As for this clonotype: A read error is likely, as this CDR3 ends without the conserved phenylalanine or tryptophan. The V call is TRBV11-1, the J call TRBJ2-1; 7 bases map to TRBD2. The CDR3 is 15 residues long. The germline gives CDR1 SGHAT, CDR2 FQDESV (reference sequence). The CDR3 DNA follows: TGTGCCAGCACCTTAGCGCTAGCGGCAAACAATGAACAGTTCTTA. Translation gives CASTLALAANNEQFL.

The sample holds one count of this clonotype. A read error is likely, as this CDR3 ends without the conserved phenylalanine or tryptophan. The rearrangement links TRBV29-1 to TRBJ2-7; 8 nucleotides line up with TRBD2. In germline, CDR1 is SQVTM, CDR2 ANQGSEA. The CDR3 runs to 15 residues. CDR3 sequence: CSVEFTSGFSYEQYY. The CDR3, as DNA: TGCAGCGTTGAGTTCACTAGCGGTTTCTCCTACGAACAGTACTAC.

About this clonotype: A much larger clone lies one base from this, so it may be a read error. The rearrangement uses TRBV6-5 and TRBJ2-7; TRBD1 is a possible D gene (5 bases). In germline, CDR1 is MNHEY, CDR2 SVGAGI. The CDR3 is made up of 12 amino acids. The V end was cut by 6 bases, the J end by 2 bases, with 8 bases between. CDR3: CASRDNTYEQYV. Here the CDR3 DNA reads TGTGCCAGCAGGGACAACACCTACGAGCAGTACGTC.

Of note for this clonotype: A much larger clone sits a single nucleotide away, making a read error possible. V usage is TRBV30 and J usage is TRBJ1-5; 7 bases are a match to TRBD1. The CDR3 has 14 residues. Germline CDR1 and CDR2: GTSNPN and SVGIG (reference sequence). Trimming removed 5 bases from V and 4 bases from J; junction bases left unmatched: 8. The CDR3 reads CAWGPRRGNQPQHF. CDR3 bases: TGTGCCTGGGGTCCTCGCAGGGGGAATCAGCCCCAGCATTTT.

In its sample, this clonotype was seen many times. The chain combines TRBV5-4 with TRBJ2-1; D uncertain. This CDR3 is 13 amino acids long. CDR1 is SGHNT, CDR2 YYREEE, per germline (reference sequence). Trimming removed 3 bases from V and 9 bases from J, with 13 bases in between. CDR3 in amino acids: CASSSLGPGEQFF. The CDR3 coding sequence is TGTGCCAGCAGCTCTCTTGGGCCCGGTGAGCAGTTCTTC. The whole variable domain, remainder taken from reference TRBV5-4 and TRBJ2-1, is ETGVTQSPTHLIKTRGQQVTLRCSSQSGHNTVSWYQQALGQGPQFIFQYYREEENGRGNFPPRFSGLQFPNYSSELNVNALELDDSALYLCASSSLGPGEQFFGPGTRLTVL.

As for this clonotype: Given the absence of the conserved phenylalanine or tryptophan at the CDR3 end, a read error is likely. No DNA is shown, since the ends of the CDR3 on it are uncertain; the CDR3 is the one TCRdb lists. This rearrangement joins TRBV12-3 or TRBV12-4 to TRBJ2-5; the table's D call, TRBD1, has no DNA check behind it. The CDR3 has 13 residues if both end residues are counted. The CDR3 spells CASSSQSGETQYS.

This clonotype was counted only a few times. The chain's CDR3 is CASSQEAVSGANVLTF. The DNA for the CDR3 is TGCGCCAGCAGCCAAGAGGCGGTGTCTGGGGCCAACGTCCTGACTTTC. This chain uses TRBV4-3 with TRBJ2-6; D unclear. The CDR3 runs to 16 residues. Trimming pared 0 bases from V and 1 base from J, leaving 7 bases between. Germline lookup yields CDR1 LGHNA and CDR2 YSLEER.

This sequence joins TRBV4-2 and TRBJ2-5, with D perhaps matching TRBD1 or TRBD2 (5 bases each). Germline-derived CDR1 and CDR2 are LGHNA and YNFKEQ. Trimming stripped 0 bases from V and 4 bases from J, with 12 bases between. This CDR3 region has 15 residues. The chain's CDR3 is CASSQDGTSRETQYF. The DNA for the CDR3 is TGTGCCAGCAGCCAAGATGGGACCTCTCGAGAGACCCAGTACTTC.

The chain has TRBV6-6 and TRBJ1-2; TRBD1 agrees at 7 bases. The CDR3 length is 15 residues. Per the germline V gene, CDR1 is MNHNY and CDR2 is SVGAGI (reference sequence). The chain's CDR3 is CDNSYNPGTDYGYTF. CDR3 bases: TGTGACAACAGTTACAACCCCGGGACAGACTATGGCTACACCTTC.

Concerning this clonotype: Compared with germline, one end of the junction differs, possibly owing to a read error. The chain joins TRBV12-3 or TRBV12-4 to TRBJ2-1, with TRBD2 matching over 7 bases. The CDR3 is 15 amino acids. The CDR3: CASSFSLGLEGGPLF. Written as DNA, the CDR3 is TGTGCCAGCAGTTTCTCCCTCGGACTAGAGGGAGGGCCGCTTTTC.

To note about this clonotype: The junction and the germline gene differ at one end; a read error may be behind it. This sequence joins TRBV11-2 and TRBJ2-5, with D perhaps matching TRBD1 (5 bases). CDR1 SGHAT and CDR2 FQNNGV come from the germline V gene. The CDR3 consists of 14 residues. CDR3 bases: TGTGCCAGCAGCCCCACAGGTCGAAAAGAGACCCAATACTTT. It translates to CASSPTGRKETQYF.

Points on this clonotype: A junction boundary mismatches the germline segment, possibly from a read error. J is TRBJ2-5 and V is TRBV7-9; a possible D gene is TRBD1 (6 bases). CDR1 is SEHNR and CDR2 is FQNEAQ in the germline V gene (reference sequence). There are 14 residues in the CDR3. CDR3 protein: CTSNYSTGFETQYF. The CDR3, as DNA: TGTACCAGTAACTACTCCACAGGGTTCGAGACCCAGTACTTC. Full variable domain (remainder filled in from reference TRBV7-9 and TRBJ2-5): DTGVSQNPRHKITKRGQNVTFRCDPISEHNRLYWYRQTLGQGPEFLTYFQNEAQLEKSRLLSDRFSAERPKGSFSTLEIQRTEQGDSAMYLCTSNYSTGFETQYFGPGTRLLVL.

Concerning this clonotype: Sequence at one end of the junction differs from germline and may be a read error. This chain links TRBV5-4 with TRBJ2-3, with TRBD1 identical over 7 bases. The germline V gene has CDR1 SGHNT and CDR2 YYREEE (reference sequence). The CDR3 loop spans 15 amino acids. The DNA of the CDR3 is TGTGCCAGCAATTCTAACAGGGGCTTCACAGATACACAGTATTTT. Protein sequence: CASNSNRGFTDTQYF.

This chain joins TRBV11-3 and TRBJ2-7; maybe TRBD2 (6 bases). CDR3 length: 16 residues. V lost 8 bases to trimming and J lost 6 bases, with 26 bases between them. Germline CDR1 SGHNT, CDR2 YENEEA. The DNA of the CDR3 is TGTGCCAGCGGCTCGCCTGAACGCGGGGAGCTCTGCGAGCAGTACTTC. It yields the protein CASGSPERGELCEQYF.

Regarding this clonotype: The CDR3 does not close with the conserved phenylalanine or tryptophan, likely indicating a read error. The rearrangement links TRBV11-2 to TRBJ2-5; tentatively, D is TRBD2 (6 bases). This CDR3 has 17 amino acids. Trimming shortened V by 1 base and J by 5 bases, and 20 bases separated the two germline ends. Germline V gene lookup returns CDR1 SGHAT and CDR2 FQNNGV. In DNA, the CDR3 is TGTGCCAGCAGCTTAGGGGCCCTCGGAGGGCAGGGTGAGACCCAGTACTTA. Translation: CASSLGALGGQGETQYL.

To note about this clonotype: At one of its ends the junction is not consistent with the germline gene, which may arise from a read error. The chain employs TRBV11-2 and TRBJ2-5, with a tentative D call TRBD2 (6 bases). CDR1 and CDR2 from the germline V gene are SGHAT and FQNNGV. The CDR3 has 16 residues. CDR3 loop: CAGSLGRYLGGVTQYF. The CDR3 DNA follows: TGTGCCGGCAGCTTAGGGCGGTACCTGGGGGGTGTGACCCAGTACTTC.

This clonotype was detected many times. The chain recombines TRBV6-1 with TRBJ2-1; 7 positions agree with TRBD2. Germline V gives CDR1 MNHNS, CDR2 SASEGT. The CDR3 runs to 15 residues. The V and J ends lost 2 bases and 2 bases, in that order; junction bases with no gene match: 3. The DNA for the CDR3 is TGTGCCAGCAGTGAACTAGCGGAGACCTACAATGAGCAGTTCTTC. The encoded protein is CASSELAETYNEQFF.

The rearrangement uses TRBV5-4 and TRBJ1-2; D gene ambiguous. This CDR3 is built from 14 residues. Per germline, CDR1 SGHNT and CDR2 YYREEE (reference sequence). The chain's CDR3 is CVNSSPKDLRGYTF. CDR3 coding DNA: TGTGTCAACAGCTCACCTAAGGACCTCCGGGGCTACACCTTC.

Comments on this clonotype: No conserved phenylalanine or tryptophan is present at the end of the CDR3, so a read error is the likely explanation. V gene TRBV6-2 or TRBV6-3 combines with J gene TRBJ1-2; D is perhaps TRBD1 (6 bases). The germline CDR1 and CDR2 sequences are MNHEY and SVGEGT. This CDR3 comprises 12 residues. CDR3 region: CASSSHRAGYTL. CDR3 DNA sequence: TGTGCCAGTAGTTCGCACAGGGCTGGCTACACCTTA.

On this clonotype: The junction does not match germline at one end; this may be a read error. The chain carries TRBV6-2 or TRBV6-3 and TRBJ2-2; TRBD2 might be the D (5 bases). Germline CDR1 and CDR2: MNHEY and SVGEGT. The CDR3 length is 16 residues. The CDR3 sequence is CASNLAPSSNTGELFF. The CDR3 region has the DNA TGTGCCAGCAATTTAGCTCCTAGCTCGAATACCGGGGAGCTGTTTTTT.

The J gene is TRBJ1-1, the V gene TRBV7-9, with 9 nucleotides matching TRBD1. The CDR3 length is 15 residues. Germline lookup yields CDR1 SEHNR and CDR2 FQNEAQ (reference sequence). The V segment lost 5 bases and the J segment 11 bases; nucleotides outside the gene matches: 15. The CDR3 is CASSIRDRGFLNAFF. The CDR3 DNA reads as TGTGCCAGCAGCATACGCGACAGGGGGTTTCTCAATGCTTTCTTT.

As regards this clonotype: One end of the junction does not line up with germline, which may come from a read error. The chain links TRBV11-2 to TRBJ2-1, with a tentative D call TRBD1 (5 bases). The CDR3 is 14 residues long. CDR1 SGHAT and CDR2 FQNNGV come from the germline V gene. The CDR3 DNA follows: TGTGCCATCCAGAAGCGCCAGGGCGACGATGAGCGGTTCTTC. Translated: CAIQKRQGDDERFF.

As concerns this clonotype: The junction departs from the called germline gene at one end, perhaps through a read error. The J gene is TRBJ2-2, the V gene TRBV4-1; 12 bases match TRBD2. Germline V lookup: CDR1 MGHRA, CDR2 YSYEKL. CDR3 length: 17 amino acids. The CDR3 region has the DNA TGTGCCAGCAGCTCCCGGACTAGCGGGATGAACATCGGGGAGCTGTTTTTT. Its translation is CASSSRTSGMNIGELFF.

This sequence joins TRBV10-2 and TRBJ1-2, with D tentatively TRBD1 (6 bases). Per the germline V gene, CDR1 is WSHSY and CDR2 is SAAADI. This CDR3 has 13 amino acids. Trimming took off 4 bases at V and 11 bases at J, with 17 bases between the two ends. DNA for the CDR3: TGCGCCAGCAGTGTCTCAAGGGGGATTGGTTACACCTTC. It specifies CASSVSRGIGYTF.